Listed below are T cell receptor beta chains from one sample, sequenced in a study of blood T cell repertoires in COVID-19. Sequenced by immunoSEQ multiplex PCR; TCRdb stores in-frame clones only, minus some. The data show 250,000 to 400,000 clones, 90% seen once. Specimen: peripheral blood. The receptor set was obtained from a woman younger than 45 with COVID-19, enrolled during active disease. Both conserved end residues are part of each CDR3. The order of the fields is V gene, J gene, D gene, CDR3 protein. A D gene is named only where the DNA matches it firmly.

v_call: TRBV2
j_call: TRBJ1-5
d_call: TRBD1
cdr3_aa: CASRRDRGQPQHF

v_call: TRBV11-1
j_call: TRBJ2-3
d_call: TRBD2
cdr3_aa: CASRSLAVSTDTQYF

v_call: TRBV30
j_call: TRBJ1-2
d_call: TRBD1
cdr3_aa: CAWSGGQGNNYGYTF

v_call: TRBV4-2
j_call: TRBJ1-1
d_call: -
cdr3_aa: CASSQDLVREETEAFF

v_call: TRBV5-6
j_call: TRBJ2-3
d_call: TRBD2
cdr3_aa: CASSSTITSGTTDTQYF

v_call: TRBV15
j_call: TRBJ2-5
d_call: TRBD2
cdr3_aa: CATSRDSGNYQETQYF

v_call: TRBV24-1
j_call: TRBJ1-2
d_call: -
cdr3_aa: CATSDLKEGYTF

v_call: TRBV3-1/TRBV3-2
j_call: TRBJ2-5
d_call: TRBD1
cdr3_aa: CASSQASTGVETQYF

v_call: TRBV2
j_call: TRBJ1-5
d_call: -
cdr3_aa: CASSGGNQPQHF

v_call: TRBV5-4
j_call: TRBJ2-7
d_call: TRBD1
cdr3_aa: CASRAFTGTGAGEQYF

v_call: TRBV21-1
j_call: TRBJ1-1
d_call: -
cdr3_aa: CASSKGPGTSMNTEAFF

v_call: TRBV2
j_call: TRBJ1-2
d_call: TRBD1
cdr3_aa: CASSVGQVDGYTF

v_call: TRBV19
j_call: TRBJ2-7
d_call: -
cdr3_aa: CASRQEAYRGYEQYF

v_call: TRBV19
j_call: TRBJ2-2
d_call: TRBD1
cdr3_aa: CASSLGTGDNTGELFF

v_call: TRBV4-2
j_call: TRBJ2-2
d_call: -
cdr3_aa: CASSQGRGDPGELFF

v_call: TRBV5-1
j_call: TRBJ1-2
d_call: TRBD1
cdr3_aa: CASSPTLTGGGYTF

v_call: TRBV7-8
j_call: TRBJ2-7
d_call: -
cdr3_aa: CASSFGRDPHEQYF

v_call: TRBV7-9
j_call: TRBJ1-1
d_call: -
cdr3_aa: CASSLVGGGNTEAFF

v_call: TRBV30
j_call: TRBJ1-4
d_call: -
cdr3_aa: CAWSNQVATNEKLFF

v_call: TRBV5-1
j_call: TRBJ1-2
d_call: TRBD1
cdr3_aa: CASSFDRVEGYTF

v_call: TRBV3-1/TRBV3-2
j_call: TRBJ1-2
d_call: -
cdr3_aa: CASSQDPGTTYGYTF

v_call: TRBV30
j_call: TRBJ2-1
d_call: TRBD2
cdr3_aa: CAWSPDFSGGEQFF

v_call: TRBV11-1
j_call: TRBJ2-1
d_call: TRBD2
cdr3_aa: CASSKVGLAGDEQFF

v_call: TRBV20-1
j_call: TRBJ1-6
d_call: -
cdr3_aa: CSASSGEVNSPLHF

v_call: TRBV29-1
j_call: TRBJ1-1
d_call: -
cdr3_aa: CSVVQTLNTEAFF

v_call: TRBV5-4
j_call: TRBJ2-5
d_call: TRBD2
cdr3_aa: CASSLGLAGRQETQYF

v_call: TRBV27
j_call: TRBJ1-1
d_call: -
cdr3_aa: CASSFQGSNTEAFF

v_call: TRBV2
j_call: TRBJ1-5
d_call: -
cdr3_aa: CASIQDRNQPQHF

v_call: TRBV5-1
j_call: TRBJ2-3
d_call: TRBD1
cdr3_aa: CASSSTGQSTDTQYF

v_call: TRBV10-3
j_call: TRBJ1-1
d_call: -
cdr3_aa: CATTERPLAEAFF

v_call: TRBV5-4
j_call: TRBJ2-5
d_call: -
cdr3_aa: CASSSLGGAQETQYF

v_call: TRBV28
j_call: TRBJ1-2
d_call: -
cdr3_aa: CASSLGPKLRGYTF

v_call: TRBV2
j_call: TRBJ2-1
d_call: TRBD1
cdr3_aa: CASKGQGTYNEQFF

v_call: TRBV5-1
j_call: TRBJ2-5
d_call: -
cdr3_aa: CASSRESQETQYF

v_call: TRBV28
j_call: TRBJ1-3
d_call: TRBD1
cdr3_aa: CASRPPPYRGRGNTIYF

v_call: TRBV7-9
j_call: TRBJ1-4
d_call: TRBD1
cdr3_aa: CASNRDRDNEKLFF

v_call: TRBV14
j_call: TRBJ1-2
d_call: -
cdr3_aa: CASSQSRGYGYTF

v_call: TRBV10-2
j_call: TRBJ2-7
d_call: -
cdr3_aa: CASSGGVKSYEQYF

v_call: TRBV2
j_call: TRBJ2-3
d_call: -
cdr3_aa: CASSENRASTDTQYF

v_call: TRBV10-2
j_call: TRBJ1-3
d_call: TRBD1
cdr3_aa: CASSALIGTGMTLGNTIYF

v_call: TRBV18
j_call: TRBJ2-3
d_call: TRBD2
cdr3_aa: CASSLLLRGRATDTQYF

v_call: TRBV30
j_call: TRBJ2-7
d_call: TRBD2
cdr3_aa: CAWSVSRTSGTYEQYF

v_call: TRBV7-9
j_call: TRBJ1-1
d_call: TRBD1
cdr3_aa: CASSFFARGETSNTEAFF

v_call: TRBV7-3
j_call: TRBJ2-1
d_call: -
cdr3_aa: CASSLTLAGSGGEQFF

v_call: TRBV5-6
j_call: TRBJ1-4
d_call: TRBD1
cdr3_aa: CASSLDRGVRTEKLFF

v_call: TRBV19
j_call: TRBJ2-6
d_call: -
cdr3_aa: CASTRGGFSGANVLTF

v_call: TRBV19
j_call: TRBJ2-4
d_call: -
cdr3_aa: CASSSGAGKENIQYF

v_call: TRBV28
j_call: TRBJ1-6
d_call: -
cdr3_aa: CASSLRVGNSPLHF

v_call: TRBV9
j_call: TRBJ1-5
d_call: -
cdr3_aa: CASSVSGSSNQPQHF

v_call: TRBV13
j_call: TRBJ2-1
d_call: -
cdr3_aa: CASSLGWATGNEQFF

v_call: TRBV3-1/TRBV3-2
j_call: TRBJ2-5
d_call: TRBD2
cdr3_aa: CASSRRLAGDGSETQYF

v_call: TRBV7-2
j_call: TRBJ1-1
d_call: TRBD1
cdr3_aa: CASSLEAGGTEAFF

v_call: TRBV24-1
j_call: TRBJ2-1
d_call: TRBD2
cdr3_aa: CATSIGGRDEQFF

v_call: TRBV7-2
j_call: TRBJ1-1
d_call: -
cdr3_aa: CASSLPGGLNTEAFF

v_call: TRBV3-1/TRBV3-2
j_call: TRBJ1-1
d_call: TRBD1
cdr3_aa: CASSQFQGAHTEAFF

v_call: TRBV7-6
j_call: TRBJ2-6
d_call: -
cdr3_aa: CASSLGGAGANVLTF

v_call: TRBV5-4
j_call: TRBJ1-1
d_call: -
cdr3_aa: CASSLAQGIAEAFF

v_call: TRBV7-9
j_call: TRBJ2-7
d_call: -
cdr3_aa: CASSLSGSSYEQYF

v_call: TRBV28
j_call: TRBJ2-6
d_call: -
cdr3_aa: CASSRAGLVGANVLTF